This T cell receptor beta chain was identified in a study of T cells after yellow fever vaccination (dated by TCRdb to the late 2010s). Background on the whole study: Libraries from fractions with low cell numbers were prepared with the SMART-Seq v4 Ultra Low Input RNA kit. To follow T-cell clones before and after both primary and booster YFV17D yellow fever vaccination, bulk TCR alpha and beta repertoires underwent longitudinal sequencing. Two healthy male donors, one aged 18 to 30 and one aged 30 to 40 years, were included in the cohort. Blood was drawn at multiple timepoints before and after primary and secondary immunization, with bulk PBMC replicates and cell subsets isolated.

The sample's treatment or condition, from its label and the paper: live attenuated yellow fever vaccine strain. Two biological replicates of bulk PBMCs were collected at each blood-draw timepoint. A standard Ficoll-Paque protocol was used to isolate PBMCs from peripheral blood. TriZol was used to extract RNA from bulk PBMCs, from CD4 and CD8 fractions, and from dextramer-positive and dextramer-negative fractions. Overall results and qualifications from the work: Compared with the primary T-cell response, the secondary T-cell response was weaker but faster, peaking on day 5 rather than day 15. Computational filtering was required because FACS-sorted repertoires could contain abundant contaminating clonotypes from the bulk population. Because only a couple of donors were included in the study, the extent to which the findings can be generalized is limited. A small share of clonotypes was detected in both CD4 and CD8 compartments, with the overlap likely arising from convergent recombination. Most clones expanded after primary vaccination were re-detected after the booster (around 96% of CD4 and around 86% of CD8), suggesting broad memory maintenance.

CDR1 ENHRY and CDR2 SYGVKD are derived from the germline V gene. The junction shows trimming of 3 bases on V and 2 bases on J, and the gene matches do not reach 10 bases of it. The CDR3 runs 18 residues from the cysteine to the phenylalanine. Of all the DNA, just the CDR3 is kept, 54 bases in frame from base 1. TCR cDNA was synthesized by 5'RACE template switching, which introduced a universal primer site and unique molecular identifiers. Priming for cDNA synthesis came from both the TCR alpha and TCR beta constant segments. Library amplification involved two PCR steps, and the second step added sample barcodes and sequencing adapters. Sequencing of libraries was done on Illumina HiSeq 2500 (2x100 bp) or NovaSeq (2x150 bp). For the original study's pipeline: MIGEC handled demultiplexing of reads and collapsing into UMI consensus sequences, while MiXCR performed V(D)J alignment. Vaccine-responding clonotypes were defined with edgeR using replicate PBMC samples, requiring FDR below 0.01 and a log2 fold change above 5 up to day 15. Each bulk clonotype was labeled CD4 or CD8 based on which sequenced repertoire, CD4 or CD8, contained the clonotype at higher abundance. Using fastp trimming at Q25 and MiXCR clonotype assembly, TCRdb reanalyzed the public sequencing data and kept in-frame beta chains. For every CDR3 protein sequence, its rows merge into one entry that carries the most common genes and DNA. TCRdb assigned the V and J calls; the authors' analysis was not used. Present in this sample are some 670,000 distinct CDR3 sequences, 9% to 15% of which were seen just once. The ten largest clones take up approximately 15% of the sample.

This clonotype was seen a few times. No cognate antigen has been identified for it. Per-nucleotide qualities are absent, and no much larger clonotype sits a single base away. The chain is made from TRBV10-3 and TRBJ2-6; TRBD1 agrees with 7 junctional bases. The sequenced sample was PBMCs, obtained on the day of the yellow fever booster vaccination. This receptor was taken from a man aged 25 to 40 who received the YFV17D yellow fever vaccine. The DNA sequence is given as TGTGCCATCAGTGATTCTTCGAGGGGACAGACTGGGGCCAACGTCCTGACTTTC. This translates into CAISDSSRGQTGANVLTF.